Shown below are 24 T cell receptor beta chains from a single sample sequenced in a study of monozygotic twins with cystic fibrosis. Here immunoSEQ multiplex PCR was the method, and the copy in TCRdb shows in-frame clones only, minus some. Of roughly 20,000 clones detected, roughly nine tenths appear once; the ten largest clones hold 1.5% to 2%. The sample comprised blood. These receptors originate from a girl aged 2-10 years with cystic fibrosis.

The chain combines TRBV7-6 with TRBJ2-7; D ambiguous. The length of the CDR3 is 13 residues. Trimming took off 0 bases at V and 3 bases at J, with 6 bases between the two ends. Germline V gene lookup returns CDR1 SGHVS and CDR2 FNYEAQ. CDR3 amino acids: CASSLASNYEQYF. CDR3 bases: TGTGCCAGCAGCTTAGCGTCTAACTACGAGCAGTACTTC.

The chain couples TRBV4-1 to TRBJ2-4, with 8 bases matching TRBD1. The trim removed 4 bases at V and 3 bases at J, leaving 5 bases unmatched. CDR1 is MGHRA and CDR2 is YSYEKL in the germline V gene. This CDR3 has 15 residues. The CDR3 here is CASSRNRGDKNIQYF. CDR3 in DNA: TGCGCCAGCAGCCGAAACAGGGGGGACAAAAACATTCAGTACTTC.

This chain links TRBV28 with TRBJ2-7; D unclear. The CDR3 spans 17 residues. Looked up from germline, CDR1 is MDHEN and CDR2 is SYDVKM. Trimming took 4 bases from V and 3 from J, leaving 22 bases between them. The CDR3 bases are TGTGCCAGCAGTTCCCCGCTAGGGCGGCGGACCCTCTACGAGCAGTACTTC. Protein: CASSSPLGRRTLYEQYF.

The genes are TRBV11-2 and TRBJ1-2, with D tentatively TRBD1 (5 bases). In germline, CDR1 is SGHAT, CDR2 FQNNGV. The CDR3 spans 15 residues. V lost 1 base and J 5 bases, leaving 14 bases between the germline ends. Here the CDR3 reads CASSLVGAPGYGYTF. The CDR3 bases are TGTGCCAGCAGCTTAGTTGGGGCCCCCGGGTATGGCTACACCTTC.

Only one count was recorded for this clone. The CDR3 DNA reads as TGTGCCAGCTCCCGGACAGACGGCTACGAGCAGTACTTC. Translated: CASSRTDGYEQYF. The genes are TRBV18 and TRBJ2-7; tentatively, D is TRBD1 (6 bases). This CDR3 region has 13 residues. The germline gives CDR1 KGHSH, CDR2 LQKENI. V was clipped by 6 bases and J by 3 bases, with 12 bases between them. Using reference TRBV18 and TRBJ2-7 for the parts outside the CDR3, the full variable domain is NAGVMQNPRHLVRRRGQEARLRCSPMKGHSHVYWYRQLPEEGLKFMVYLQKENIIDESGMPKERFSAEFPKEGPSILRIQQVVRGDSAAYFCASSRTDGYEQYFGPGTRLTVT.

The chain couples TRBV9 to TRBJ2-2; 7 nucleotides align to TRBD2. J gave up 1 base and V 2 bases, and 2 bases lay outside the gene matches. Germline values: CDR1 SGDLS, CDR2 YYNGEE. CDR3 length: 15 amino acids. The CDR3 sequence is CASSVSGENTGELFF. The DNA of the CDR3 is TGTGCCAGCAGCGTGAGCGGGGAGAACACCGGGGAGCTGTTTTTT.

The genes are TRBV5-4 and TRBJ2-5; 7 nucleotides match TRBD2. CDR3 length: 17 amino acids. CDR1 is SGHNT, CDR2 YYREEE, per germline (reference sequence). The V segment lost 0 bases and the J segment 0 bases; nucleotides outside the gene matches: 8. The CDR3 reads CASSLEPSGGNQETQYF. The CDR3, as DNA: TGTGCCAGCAGCTTGGAACCTAGCGGAGGAAACCAAGAGACCCAGTACTTC.

The V gene is TRBV30, the J gene TRBJ1-2; D is unclear. The germline gives CDR1 GTSNPN, CDR2 SVGIG (reference sequence). Trimming left V 4 bases short and J 0 bases short, with 9 bases between. CDR3 length: 13 residues. The CDR3 DNA reads TGTGCCTGGACCGGATTAGCTAACTATGGCTACACCTTC. Translation gives CAWTGLANYGYTF. Looking up the rest from reference TRBV30 and TRBJ1-2 gives the full variable domain: SQTIHQWPATLVQPVGSPLSLECTVEGTSNPNLYWYRQAAGRGLQLLFYSVGIGQISSEVPQNLSASRPQDRQFILSSKKLLLSDSGFYLCAWTGLANYGYTFGSGTRLTVV.

This clone is a singleton in its sample. J is TRBJ1-5 and V is TRBV6-1; D perhaps matches TRBD1 (5 bases). CDR1 and CDR2 (germline): MNHNS, SASEGT. The V end was cut by 5 bases, the J end by 6 bases, with 17 bases between. The CDR3 runs to 15 residues. The CDR3 is CASSPNGGTGQPQHF. In DNA, the CDR3 is TGTGCCAGCAGTCCGAACGGGGGTACCGGTCAGCCCCAGCATTTT.

The chain has TRBV4-1 and TRBJ2-3; D ambiguous. V was trimmed by 0 bases and J by 2 bases, leaving 9 bases between them. CDR3 length: 15 amino acids. The germline V gene encodes CDR1 MGHRA and CDR2 YSYEKL. The CDR3 region is CASSQDKAPTDTQYF. The CDR3 DNA follows: TGCGCCAGCAGCCAAGATAAGGCTCCCACAGATACGCAGTATTTT.

The V and J genes are TRBV6-5 and TRBJ2-7, with D hard to call. Trimming removed 0 bases from V and 3 bases from J, with 15 bases in between. The germline V gene encodes CDR1 MNHEY and CDR2 SVGAGI. This CDR3 is 16 amino acids long. CDR3 region: CASSYSTGFGLYEQYF. DNA for the CDR3: TGTGCCAGCAGTTACTCGACGGGTTTTGGGCTCTACGAGCAGTACTTC.

The chain couples TRBV2 to TRBJ1-5, with 7 bases identical to TRBD1. There are 13 residues in the CDR3. Germline values: CDR1 SNHLY, CDR2 FYNNEI. With V trimmed by 5 bases and J by 7 bases, 5 bases remained unmatched. CDR3: CASSSDRAQPQHF. The CDR3 nucleotides are TGTGCCAGCAGTTCCGACAGGGCCCAGCCCCAGCATTTT. The full variable domain, with the rest looked up from reference TRBV2 and TRBJ1-5, is EPEVTQTPSHQVTQMGQEVILRCVPISNHLYFYWYRQILGQKVEFLVSFYNNEISEKSEIFDDQFSVERPDGSNFTLKIRSTKLEDSAMYFCASSSDRAQPQHFGDGTRLSIL.

The chain is built from TRBV6-6 and TRBJ2-2, with TRBD2 identical over 8 bases. This CDR3 is 16 amino acids long. Germline CDR1 MNHNY, CDR2 SVGAGI (reference sequence). V lost 6 bases, J lost 5 bases, and 11 bases stayed unmatched. CDR3 sequence (DNA): TGTGCCAGCAGCCTCGGGGGGGCGAAGGTAACCGGGGAGCTGTTTTTT. Its protein product is CASSLGGAKVTGELFF.

V usage is TRBV30 and J usage is TRBJ2-7; D unclear. CDR3 length equals 14 residues. Germline lookup yields CDR1 GTSNPN and CDR2 SVGIG (reference sequence). Trimming took 1 base from V and 1 from J, leaving 11 bases between them. CDR3 region: CAWSEQPVSYEQYF. The CDR3 DNA reads as TGTGCCTGGAGTGAACAACCCGTATCCTACGAGCAGTACTTC.

The chain combines TRBV6-4 with TRBJ1-2; 8 bases align to TRBD1. Looked up from germline, CDR1 is MRHNA and CDR2 is SNTAGT. The junction had 11 bases not matched to a gene; V was cut back by 6 bases and J by 5 bases. This CDR3 has 15 residues. CDR3 in DNA: TGTGCCAGCAGCGCATCTTCCGGACAGGGATATGGCTACACCTTC. It yields the protein CASSASSGQGYGYTF.

The chain has TRBV28 and TRBJ2-7; no firm D call. V lost 10 bases and J lost 0, with 10 bases in between. The germline V gene encodes CDR1 MDHEN and CDR2 SYDVKM. CDR3 length equals 12 residues. The CDR3 is CATDSSSYEQYF. The CDR3 DNA is TGTGCCACCGACTCCTCCTCCTACGAGCAGTACTTC.

V gene TRBV7-9 combines with J gene TRBJ1-1; D is perhaps TRBD1 (6 bases). Germline assignment: CDR1 SEHNR and CDR2 FQNEAQ (reference sequence). Trimming removed 1 base from V and 8 bases from J, with 8 bases in between. The CDR3 runs to 12 residues. CDR3 loop: CASSLGQAEAFF. In DNA, the CDR3 is TGTGCCAGCAGCTTAGGACAGGCCGAAGCTTTCTTT.

The V and J genes are TRBV5-1 and TRBJ2-7; the D is unclear. The CDR3 sequence is 15 residues long. V dropped 0 bases and J dropped 0 bases, with 10 bases sitting between them. Looked up from germline, CDR1 is SGHRS and CDR2 is YFSETQ. The CDR3 sequence: CASSLGVGSSYEQYF. The CDR3, as DNA: TGCGCCAGCAGCTTGGGCGTTGGCAGCTCCTACGAGCAGTACTTC.

This chain joins TRBV5-1 and TRBJ2-7, with D maybe TRBD1 (6 bases). Germline V lookup: CDR1 SGHRS, CDR2 YFSETQ. The V end was cut by 2 bases, the J end by 2 bases, with 11 bases between. The CDR3 extends over 14 amino acids. CDR3 bases: TGCGCCAGCAGCTTAGCACAGGGAACCTACGAGCAGTACTTC. Its translation is CASSLAQGTYEQYF.

V usage is TRBV28 and J usage is TRBJ2-5, with 7 bases fitting TRBD1. The CDR3 sequence is 16 residues long. The V segment lost 9 bases and the J segment 5 bases; nucleotides outside the gene matches: 18. Germline V gene lookup returns CDR1 MDHEN and CDR2 SYDVKM. The chain's CDR3 is CASSRGQASGGETQYF. CDR3 DNA sequence: TGTGCCAGTTCGAGGGGGCAGGCCTCCGGCGGGGAGACCCAGTACTTC.

The gene calls are TRBV5-5 and TRBJ1-2; D gene ambiguous. V gave up 2 bases and J gave up 2 bases, with 7 bases separating them. This CDR3 is built from 13 residues. From germline, CDR1 is SGHKS and CDR2 YYEKEE (reference sequence). This chain's CDR3 is CASSFDGNYGYTF. The CDR3 bases are TGTGCCAGCAGCTTTGATGGCAACTATGGCTACACCTTC. Combining the CDR3 with reference TRBV5-5 and TRBJ1-2 gives the whole variable domain DAGVTQSPTHLIKTRGQQVTLRCSPISGHKSVSWYQQVLGQGPQFIFQYYEKEERGRGNFPDRFSARQFPNYSSELNVNALLLGDSALYLCASSFDGNYGYTFGSGTRLTVV.

The genes are TRBV5-4 and TRBJ2-3; 7 positions match TRBD1. V was pared by 3 bases and J by 0 bases, with 7 bases of the junction left unmatched. The CDR3 totals 16 residues. Germline CDR1 reads SGHNT; CDR2 reads YYREEE (reference sequence). As DNA, the CDR3 is TGTGCCAGCAGCTCGGACAGGAGAACTAGCACAGATACGCAGTATTTT. Its protein product is CASSSDRRTSTDTQYF.

The chain has TRBV7-2 and TRBJ1-2, with a weak D call TRBD1 (5 bases). The CDR3 runs 16 residues. CDR1 and CDR2 (germline): SGHTA, FQGNSA. V gave up 4 bases and J gave up 4 bases, with 19 bases separating them. This CDR3 reads CASSSRGLESGYGYTF. The CDR3 nucleotides read TGTGCCAGCAGCTCGAGGGGATTGGAGTCCGGCTATGGCTACACCTTC. The entire variable domain, with the rest obtained from reference TRBV7-2 and TRBJ1-2, is as follows: GAGVSQSPSNKVTEKGKDVELRCDPISGHTALYWYRQSLGQGLEFLIYFQGNSAPDKSGLPSDRFSAERTGGSVSTLTIQRTQQEDSAVYLCASSSRGLESGYGYTFGSGTRLTVV.

Written as DNA, the CDR3 is TGTGCCAGCAGCCCAGGGGCTATCTATGGCTACACCTTC. It specifies CASSPGAIYGYTF. The rearrangement links TRBV7-2 to TRBJ1-2; D may be TRBD1 (6 bases). The V and J ends lost 5 bases and 4 bases respectively, with 11 bases between them. Looked up from germline, CDR1 is SGHTA and CDR2 is FQGNSA. The CDR3 is 13 residues long.